This entry lists 8 T cell receptor beta chains sequenced from one sample in a study of blood T cell repertoires in COVID-19. Libraries were prepared by immunoSEQ multiplex PCR; TCRdb keeps only in-frame clonotypes and omits some of them. The table has hundreds of thousands of clones, about nine tenths seen once. Material for sequencing was peripheral blood. All receptors derive from a woman aged 25-40 years with active or convalescent COVID-19.

The rearrangement links TRBV19 to TRBJ2-3; D unclear. The ends were cut back, 5 bases at V and 2 bases at J, with 14 bases in the middle. The CDR3 length is 15 residues. Germline V CDR1 and CDR2: LNHDA, SQIVND (reference sequence). CDR3 residues: CASSRAQTDTDTQYF. The CDR3 coding sequence is TGTGCCAGTAGTCGAGCGCAGACCGACACAGATACGCAGTATTTT.

The V and J genes are TRBV3-1 (or the pseudogene TRBV3-2) and TRBJ2-1; 9 bases fit TRBD2. Germline CDR1 LGHDT, CDR2 YNNKEL (reference sequence). This CDR3 is 17 amino acids long. V shed 1 base and J 1 base; nucleotides not matched to a gene: 5. CDR3 protein: CASSQGPLAGSYNEQFF. Written as DNA, the CDR3 is TGTGCCAGCAGCCAAGGCCCCCTAGCGGGGTCCTACAATGAGCAGTTCTTC.

J is TRBJ2-1 and V is TRBV9; 12 nucleotides match TRBD2. This CDR3 region has 19 residues. Germline CDR1 and CDR2: SGDLS and YYNGEE. Losses at the gene ends were 0 bases for V and 0 bases for J; bases not matched to a gene: 7. The CDR3 loop is CASSVGLAGGRSSYNEQFF. CDR3 in DNA: TGTGCCAGCAGCGTAGGTCTAGCGGGGGGGCGGAGCTCCTACAATGAGCAGTTCTTC. Looking up the rest from reference TRBV9 and TRBJ2-1 gives the full variable domain: DSGVTQTPKHLITATGQRVTLRCSPRSGDLSVYWYQQSLDQGLQFLIQYYNGEERAKGNILERFSAQQFPDLHSELNLSSLELGDSALYFCASSVGLAGGRSSYNEQFFGPGTRLTVL.

This clone turned up a few times. The rearrangement uses TRBV6-6 and TRBJ1-6, with TRBD1 identical over 10 bases. The length of the CDR3 is 14 residues. CDR1 and CDR2 from the germline V gene are MNHNY and SVGAGI (reference sequence). V gave up 10 bases and J gave up 7 bases; unmatched junction bases: 7. DNA for the CDR3: TGTGCCACTAAGGGGGGACAGGGGAATTCACCCCTCCACTTT. Its translation is CATKGGQGNSPLHF.

This sequence joins TRBV2 and TRBJ1-2; D is ambiguous. V lost 3 bases, J lost 2 bases, and 10 bases lay in between. Germline assignment: CDR1 SNHLY and CDR2 FYNNEI. CDR3 length equals 14 residues. CDR3 residues: CASSEEVLNYGYTF. CDR3 sequence (DNA): TGTGCCAGCAGTGAGGAGGTTTTGAACTATGGCTACACCTTC.

The J gene is TRBJ2-6, the V gene TRBV19; unclear D gene. The length of the CDR3 is 15 residues. Germline-derived CDR1 and CDR2 are LNHDA and SQIVND (reference sequence). The germline V and J ends were trimmed by 5 bases and 0 bases, with 8 bases remaining between them. CDR3 nucleotides: TGTGCCAGTAGTTCCCCGTACTCTGGGGCCAACGTCCTGACTTTC. Its translation is CASSSPYSGANVLTF.

This sequence joins TRBV24-1 and TRBJ2-1, with D tentatively TRBD2 (5 bases). The length of the CDR3 is 15 residues. Germline-derived CDR1 and CDR2 are KGHDR and SFDVKD. V gave up 2 bases and J gave up 2 bases, with 9 bases separating them. CDR3 sequence reads: CATSDSKRTYNEQFF. The CDR3 DNA follows: TGTGCCACCAGTGATTCTAAGCGGACCTACAATGAGCAGTTCTTC.

The rearrangement links TRBV18 to TRBJ2-1; maybe TRBD2 (6 bases). Germline V gives CDR1 KGHSH, CDR2 LQKENI. The CDR3 length is 14 residues. The V gene lost 3 bases and the J gene lost 5 bases, with 11 bases spanning the gap. The DNA for the CDR3 is TGTGCCAGCTCACCCGCGGCGGGGAACAATGAGCAGTTCTTC. This codes for CASSPAAGNNEQFF.